The T cell receptor (beta chain) described here comes from a study of technical replicates of blood from a handful of donors. The CDR3 loop spans 14 amino acids. Germline V gene data show CDR1 as MNHEY and CDR2 as SMNVEV (reference sequence). Deletions cut 1 base from V and 4 bases from J, with 8 bases between. The method was immunoSEQ multiplex PCR; TCRdb's version includes in-frame clones alone and lacks a portion of them. The sample carries more than 90,000 clones, 95% to 96% recorded once. This TCR came from a human donor in good health. The specimen sequenced was T cells isolated from PBMCs. This sequence joins TRBV27 and TRBJ2-1; TRBD2 might be the D (5 bases). In DNA form, the CDR3 reads TGTGCCAGCAGTTTATTTTCGGGATACAATGAGCAGTTCTTC. As protein: CASSLFSGYNEQFF.